The present entry profiles one TCR beta chain with its context. Authors' data handling: How many nucleated cells were present was estimated from reference gene primer amplification. Generated by immunoSEQ multiplex PCR, the TCRdb table keeps only in-frame clones and is missing some. That table is the source of V, J and clone size, and D and trimming were worked out from the DNA. The sample carries more than 150,000 clones, roughly 90% recorded once. This entry belongs to a study of blood T cell repertoires in COVID-19. Study information: Material from acute and convalescent COVID-19 was sourced from the United States, Italy and Spain. Sources were T cells, B-cell-depleted T cells, or PBMCs; the material itself was cDNA or gDNA.

This CDR3 is built from 17 residues. CDR1 is LNHDA, CDR2 SQIVND, per germline (reference sequence). V lost 5 bases, J lost 4 bases, and 15 bases stayed unmatched. The chain recombines TRBV19 with TRBJ2-7; 9 bases map to TRBD1. The sequence was collected from a man aged 40-49 years with acute or convalescent COVID-19. The source material was peripheral blood. The CDR3 nucleotides read TGTGCCAGTAGTGCCCAAACCGGGACAGGGATCGGTTACGAGCAGTACTTC. It specifies CASSAQTGTGIGYEQYF. The full variable domain, in which reference TRBV19 and TRBJ2-7 provide the parts outside the CDR3, is DGGITQSPKYLFRKEGQNVTLSCEQNLNHDAMYWYRQDPGQGLRLIYYSQIVNDFQKGDIAEGYSVSREKKESFPLTVTSAQKNPTAFYLCASSAQTGTGIGYEQYFGPGTRLTVT.